The 20 T cell receptor beta chains below all came from one sample that was sequenced in a study of early T cells in non-severe SARS-CoV-2 infection. TCRdb fed the 5' RACE reads into MiXCR, producing one record per CDR3 protein. This repertoire shows tens of thousands of distinct CDR3 sequences, more than 9% found once; its top ten account for roughly 3.8%. Sequencing input: whole blood. The receptors here all came from an adult who was a healthcare worker with PCR-confirmed SARS-CoV-2 infection or an uninfected control (not recorded which).

A remark on this clonotype: An end of the junction differs from the germline gene, which may be a read error. The chain uses TRBV5-1 and TRBJ1-2, with TRBD1 identical over 7 bases. The CDR3 consists of 18 residues. In germline, CDR1 is SGHRS, CDR2 YFSETQ. The CDR3 protein is CANSLGPYRGSANYGYTF. The DNA for the CDR3 is TGCGCCAACAGCTTGGGACCTTACAGGGGATCGGCTAACTATGGCTACACCTTC.

This clonotype was found many times. The chain couples TRBV6-1 to TRBJ2-1; D call uncertain. The CDR3 is 12 residues long. Trimming stripped 0 bases from V and 3 bases from J, with 0 bases between. Germline CDR1 reads MNHNS; CDR2 reads SASEGT. The CDR3, as DNA: TGTGCCAGCAGTGAAGCCTACAATGAGCAGTTCTTC. As protein: CASSEAYNEQFF.

This chain joins TRBV4-1 and TRBJ2-1; the match to TRBD2 covers 13 bases. V lost 4 bases and J lost 9; bases outside the gene matches: 3. Germline lookup yields CDR1 MGHRA and CDR2 YSYEKL. CDR3 length equals 14 residues. This chain's CDR3 is CASSPTSGRSEQFF. The CDR3 DNA follows: TGCGCCAGCAGCCCGACTAGCGGGAGGTCTGAGCAGTTCTTC.

This clonotype was recorded many times. The genes are TRBV3-1 and TRBJ2-5; 9 positions agree with TRBD2. CDR3 length equals 15 residues. With 3 bases clipped from V and 5 bases from J, the junction kept 7 bases outside the gene matches. Germline CDR1 LGHDT, CDR2 YNNKEL (reference sequence). CDR3 sequence: CASSQIAGAFETQYF. CDR3 in DNA: TGTGCCAGCAGCCAGATAGCGGGAGCTTTTGAGACCCAGTACTTC.

This clonotype has a count of ten or more. This chain uses TRBV5-4 with TRBJ2-7; 12 nucleotides agree with TRBD2. CDR3 length: 16 residues. J lost 7 bases, V lost 6 bases, and 14 bases had no gene match. CDR1 and CDR2 (germline): SGHNT, YYREEE (reference sequence). In DNA, the CDR3 is TGTGCCAGCAAGGAGACGAGGACTAGCGGGACAGTGGAGCAGTACTTC. Translation: CASKETRTSGTVEQYF.

At least ten counts were recorded for this clonotype. The chain is built from TRBV28 and TRBJ1-1; 7 nucleotides match TRBD1. Germline V CDR1 and CDR2: MDHEN, SYDVKM. The CDR3 consists of 14 residues. V gave up 6 bases and J gave up 5 bases; unmatched junction bases: 9. CDR3 in amino acids: CASRSMTGRTEAFF. As DNA, the CDR3 is TGTGCCAGCAGGTCGATGACAGGGCGAACTGAAGCTTTCTTT.

This chain uses TRBV4-1 with TRBJ2-5; either TRBD1 or TRBD2 may supply D (6 bases each). Trimming shortened V by 4 bases and J by 0 bases, and 24 bases separated the two germline ends. Germline CDR1 MGHRA, CDR2 YSYEKL. The CDR3 loop spans 19 amino acids. The CDR3 DNA follows: TGCGCCAGCAGCCGCATAGGGGGGAGAGGGTCTAGCGACCAAGAGACCCAGTACTTC. Translated: CASSRIGGRGSSDQETQYF.

The chain is built from TRBV5-6 and TRBJ2-3; no clear D. This CDR3 is 12 amino acids long. Trimming stripped 7 bases from V and 3 bases from J, with 9 bases between. Germline V lookup: CDR1 SGHDT, CDR2 YYEEEE. CDR3 in DNA: TGTGCCAGCGGCATTCTAACAGATACGCAGTATTTT. It is translated as CASGILTDTQYF.

The chain links TRBV6-5 to TRBJ1-2; TRBD1 matches 9 bases. Germline V gene sequence: CDR1 MNHEY, CDR2 SVGAGI. The CDR3 has 15 residues. V shed 2 bases and J 7 bases; nucleotides not matched to a gene: 8. The CDR3 protein is CASSYDKGQGGGYTF. The CDR3, as DNA: TGTGCCAGCAGTTACGACAAGGGACAGGGAGGTGGCTACACCTTC.

The V and J genes are TRBV4-1 and TRBJ2-7; a possible D gene is TRBD2 (5 bases). Trimming took 1 base from V and 3 from J, leaving 13 bases between them. Germline V lookup: CDR1 MGHRA, CDR2 YSYEKL. The CDR3 loop spans 15 amino acids. The CDR3 sequence: CASSQGPAVNYEQYF. CDR3 DNA sequence: TGCGCCAGCAGCCAAGGTCCAGCGGTCAACTACGAGCAGTACTTC.

This clonotype was recorded many times. The chain couples TRBV5-1 to TRBJ2-1; 10 bases map to TRBD1. The CDR3 is 20 residues long. Unmatched junction bases numbered 17, after V lost 2 bases and J lost 3 bases. The germline CDR1 and CDR2 sequences are SGHRS and YFSETQ. The CDR3 is CASSFLTGTGVRLSYNEQFF. CDR3 sequence (DNA): TGCGCCAGCAGCTTCCTGACCGGGACAGGGGTCCGGCTAAGCTACAATGAGCAGTTCTTC.

The sample holds a few counts of this clonotype. This chain links TRBV2 with TRBJ2-5; D assignment may be TRBD1 or TRBD2 (5 bases each). V was shortened by 8 bases and J by 7 bases, with 17 bases between the two germline ends. The CDR3 loop spans 13 amino acids. CDR1 SNHLY and CDR2 FYNNEI come from the germline V gene. The CDR3 DNA sequence: TGTGCCAGCTCGTTCGGGACGTCTGGGACCCAGTACTTC. This sequence encodes CASSFGTSGTQYF.

This clonotype was seen repeatedly, ten times or more. The V gene is TRBV24-1, the J gene TRBJ1-2, with D perhaps TRBD1 (6 bases). Germline V gene lookup returns CDR1 KGHDR and CDR2 SFDVKD. Deletions cut 7 bases from V and 2 bases from J, with 13 bases between. CDR3 size: 14 residues. The CDR3 loop reads CATSNRDTNYGYTF. CDR3 nucleotide sequence: TGTGCCACCAGCAACCGGGACACGAACTATGGCTACACCTTC.

J is TRBJ2-7 and V is TRBV30, with TRBD1 as a possible D gene (5 bases). Germline-derived CDR1 and CDR2 are GTSNPN and SVGIG (reference sequence). V was pared by 3 bases and J by 5 bases, with 11 bases between. The CDR3 has 12 amino acids. The chain's CDR3 is CAWREGVHEQYF. The CDR3 DNA reads TGTGCCTGGAGGGAAGGGGTTCACGAGCAGTACTTC.

This clonotype was seen ten or more times. J is TRBJ1-4 and V is TRBV11-2; no definite D call. In germline, CDR1 is SGHAT, CDR2 FQNNGV. The CDR3 length is 18 residues. V lost 0 bases to trimming and J lost 0 bases, with 14 bases between them. CDR3 bases: TGTGCCAGCAGCTTAGAACCCCAACACCGGGCAACTAATGAAAAACTGTTTTTT. Encoded protein: CASSLEPQHRATNEKLFF. The whole variable domain, filled in from reference TRBV11-2 and TRBJ1-4, reads EAGVAQSPRYKIIEKRQSVAFWCNPISGHATLYWYQQILGQGPKLLIQFQNNGVVDDSQLPKDRFSAERLKGVDSTLKIQPAKLEDSAVYLCASSLEPQHRATNEKLFFGSGTQLSVL.

The sample holds many counts of this clonotype. The chain carries TRBV19 and TRBJ2-7, with D unclear. CDR3 size: 13 residues. CDR1 and CDR2 from the germline V gene are LNHDA and SQIVND (reference sequence). V shed 3 bases and J shed 5 bases, with 11 bases lying between them. This CDR3 is CASSMGRKHEQYF. In nucleotides, the CDR3 is TGTGCCAGTAGTATGGGCAGAAAGCACGAGCAGTACTTC.

This clonotype was picked up many times. The chain employs TRBV29-1 and TRBJ2-5; possible D gene TRBD1, 6 bases. The CDR3 loop spans 13 amino acids. The germline CDR1 and CDR2 sequences are SQVTM and ANQGSEA. V gave up 7 bases and J gave up 1 base, with 13 bases separating them. The CDR3 region is CSGGGGLQETQYF. The DNA of the CDR3 is TGCAGCGGAGGTGGGGGCCTCCAAGAGACCCAGTACTTC.

The V gene is TRBV30, the J gene TRBJ2-1; the D is unclear. This CDR3 comprises 12 residues. Trimming shortened V by 3 bases and J by 5 bases, and 8 bases separated the two germline ends. Looked up from germline, CDR1 is GTSNPN and CDR2 is SVGIG (reference sequence). The chain's CDR3 is CAWSPGHNEQFF. As DNA, the CDR3 is TGTGCCTGGAGCCCAGGTCACAATGAGCAGTTCTTC.

This clonotype was observed many times. V and J are TRBV20-1 and TRBJ2-7, with D tentatively TRBD1 (6 bases). Germline V gene sequence: CDR1 DFQATT, CDR2 SNEGSKA (reference sequence). The length of the CDR3 is 13 residues. Trimming took 5 bases from V and 1 from J, leaving 12 bases between them. In DNA form, the CDR3 reads TGCAGTGCTCTCAGGGGAGAGTCCTACGAGCAGTACTTC. Protein: CSALRGESYEQYF.

This clonotype occurred many times. The chain has TRBV2 and TRBJ2-3; 9 nucleotides align to TRBD2. Germline CDR1 SNHLY, CDR2 FYNNEI. The CDR3 has 16 amino acids. V shed 3 bases and J 4 bases; nucleotides not matched to a gene: 8. CDR3 in amino acids: CASSDFPAGGADTQYF. The CDR3 nucleotides read TGTGCCAGCAGTGATTTTCCCGCGGGGGGGGCAGATACGCAGTATTTT.